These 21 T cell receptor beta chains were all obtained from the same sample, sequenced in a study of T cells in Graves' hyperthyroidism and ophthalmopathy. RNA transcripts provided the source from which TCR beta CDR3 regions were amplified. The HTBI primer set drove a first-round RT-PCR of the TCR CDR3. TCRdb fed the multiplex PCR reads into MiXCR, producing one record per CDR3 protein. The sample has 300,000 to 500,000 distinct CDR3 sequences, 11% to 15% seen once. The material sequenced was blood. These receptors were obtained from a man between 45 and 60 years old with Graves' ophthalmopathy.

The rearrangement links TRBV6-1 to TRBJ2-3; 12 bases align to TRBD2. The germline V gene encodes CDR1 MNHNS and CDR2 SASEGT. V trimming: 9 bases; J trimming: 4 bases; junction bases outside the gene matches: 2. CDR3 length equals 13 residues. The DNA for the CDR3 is TGTGCCAGTACTAGCGGGAGGCCAGATACGCAGTATTTT. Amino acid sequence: CASTSGRPDTQYF.

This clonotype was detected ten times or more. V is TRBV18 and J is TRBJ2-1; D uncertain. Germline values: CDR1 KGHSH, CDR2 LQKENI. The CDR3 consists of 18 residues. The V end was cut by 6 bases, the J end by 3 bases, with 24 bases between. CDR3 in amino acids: CASSLDLRKMNLYNEQFF. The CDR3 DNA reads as TGTGCCAGCTCCCTCGACCTGCGGAAAATGAATCTCTACAATGAGCAGTTCTTC.

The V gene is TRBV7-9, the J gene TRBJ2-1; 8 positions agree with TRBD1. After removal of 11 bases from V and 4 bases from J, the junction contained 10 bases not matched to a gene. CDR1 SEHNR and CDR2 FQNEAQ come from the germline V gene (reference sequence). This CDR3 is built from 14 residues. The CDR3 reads CAGKTGQAYNEQFF. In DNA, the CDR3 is TGTGCCGGCAAAACGGGACAGGCATACAATGAGCAGTTCTTC. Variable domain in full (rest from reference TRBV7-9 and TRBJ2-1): DTGVSQNPRHKITKRGQNVTFRCDPISEHNRLYWYRQTLGQGPEFLTYFQNEAQLEKSRLLSDRFSAERPKGSFSTLEIQRTEQGDSAMYLCAGKTGQAYNEQFFGPGTRLTVL.

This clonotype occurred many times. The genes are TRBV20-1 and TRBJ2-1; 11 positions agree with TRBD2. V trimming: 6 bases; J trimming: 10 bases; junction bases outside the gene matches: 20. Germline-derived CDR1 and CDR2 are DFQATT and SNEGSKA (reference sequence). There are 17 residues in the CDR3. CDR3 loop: CSALGLAGGFSSGEQFF. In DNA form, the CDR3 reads TGCAGTGCCCTGGGGCTAGCGGGAGGATTCTCAAGTGGAGAGCAGTTCTTC.

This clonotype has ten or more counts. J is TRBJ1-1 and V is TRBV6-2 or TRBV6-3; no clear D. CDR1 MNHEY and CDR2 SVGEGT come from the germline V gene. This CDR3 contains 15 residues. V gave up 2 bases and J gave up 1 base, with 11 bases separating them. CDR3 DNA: TGTGCCAGCAGTTACCGGGGTTTTCCGAACACTGAAGCTTTCTTT. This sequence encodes CASSYRGFPNTEAFF.

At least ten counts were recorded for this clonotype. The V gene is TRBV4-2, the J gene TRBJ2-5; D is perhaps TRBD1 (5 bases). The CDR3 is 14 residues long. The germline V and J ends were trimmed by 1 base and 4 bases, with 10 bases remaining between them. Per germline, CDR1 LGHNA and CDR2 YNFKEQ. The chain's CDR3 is CASSQGTRIETQYF. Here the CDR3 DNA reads TGTGCCAGCAGCCAAGGGACAAGAATAGAGACCCAGTACTTC.

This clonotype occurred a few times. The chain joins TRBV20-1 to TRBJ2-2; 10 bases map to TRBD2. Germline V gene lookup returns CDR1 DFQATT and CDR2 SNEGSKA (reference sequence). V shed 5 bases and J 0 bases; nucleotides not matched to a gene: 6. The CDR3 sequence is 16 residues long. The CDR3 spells CSARTSGDANTGELFF. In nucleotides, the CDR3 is TGCAGTGCTCGGACTAGCGGAGACGCGAACACCGGGGAGCTGTTTTTT.

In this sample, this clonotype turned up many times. The CDR3 DNA is TGTGCCAGCAGTTACTCAGTGGACGCGAACACCGGGGAGCTGTTTTTT. It translates to CASSYSVDANTGELFF. The J gene is TRBJ2-2, the V gene TRBV6-5; D is unclear. The germline V gene has CDR1 MNHEY and CDR2 SVGAGI. This CDR3 comprises 16 residues. V gave up 0 bases and J gave up 0 bases, with 8 bases separating them.

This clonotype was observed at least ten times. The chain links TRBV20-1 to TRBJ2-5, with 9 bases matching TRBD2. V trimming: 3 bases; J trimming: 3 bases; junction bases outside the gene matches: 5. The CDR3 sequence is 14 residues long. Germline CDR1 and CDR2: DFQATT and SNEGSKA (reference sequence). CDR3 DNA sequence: TGCAGTGCTAGCGGGACTAGCATTAAAGAGACCCAGTACTTC. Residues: CSASGTSIKETQYF.

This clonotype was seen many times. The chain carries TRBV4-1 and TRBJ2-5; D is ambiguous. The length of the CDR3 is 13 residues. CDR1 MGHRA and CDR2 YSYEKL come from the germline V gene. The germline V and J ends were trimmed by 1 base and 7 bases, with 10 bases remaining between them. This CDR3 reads CASSQVSGGTQYF. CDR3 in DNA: TGCGCCAGCAGCCAAGTTTCCGGCGGGACCCAGTACTTC.

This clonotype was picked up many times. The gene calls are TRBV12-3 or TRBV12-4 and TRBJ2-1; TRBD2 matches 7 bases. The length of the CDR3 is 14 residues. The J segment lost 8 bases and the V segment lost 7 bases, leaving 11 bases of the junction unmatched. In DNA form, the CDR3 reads TGTGCCAGCACCCTTAGTGGGGGGGTGGATGAGCAGTTCTTC. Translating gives CASTLSGGVDEQFF.

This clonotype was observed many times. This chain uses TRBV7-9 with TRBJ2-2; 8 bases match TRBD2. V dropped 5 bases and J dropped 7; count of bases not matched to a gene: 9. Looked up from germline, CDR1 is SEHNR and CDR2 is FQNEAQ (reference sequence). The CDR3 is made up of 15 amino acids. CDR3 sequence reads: CASSLAGGGGGELFF. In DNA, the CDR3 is TGTGCCAGCAGCCTCGCGGGAGGCGGGGGCGGGGAGCTGTTTTTT.

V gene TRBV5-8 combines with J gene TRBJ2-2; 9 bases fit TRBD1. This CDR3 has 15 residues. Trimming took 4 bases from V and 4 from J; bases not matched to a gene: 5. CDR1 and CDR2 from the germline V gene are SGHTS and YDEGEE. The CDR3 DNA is TGTGCCAGCAGCATACAGGGGGCCTTCACCGGGGAGCTGTTTTTT. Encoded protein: CASSIQGAFTGELFF.

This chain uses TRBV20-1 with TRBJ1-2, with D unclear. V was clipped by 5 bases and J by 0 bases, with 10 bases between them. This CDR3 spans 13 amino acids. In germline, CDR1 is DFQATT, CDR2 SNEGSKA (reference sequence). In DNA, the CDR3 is TGCAGTGCTTCCCTTGTGACTAACTATGGCTACACCTTC. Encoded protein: CSASLVTNYGYTF.

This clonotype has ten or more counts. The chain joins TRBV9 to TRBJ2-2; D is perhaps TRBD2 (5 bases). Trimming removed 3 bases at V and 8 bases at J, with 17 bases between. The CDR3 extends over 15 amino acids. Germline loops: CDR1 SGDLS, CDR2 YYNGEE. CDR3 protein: CASSDPGVAAGELFF. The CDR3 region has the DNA TGTGCCAGCAGCGACCCCGGGGTGGCAGCTGGGGAGCTGTTTTTT.

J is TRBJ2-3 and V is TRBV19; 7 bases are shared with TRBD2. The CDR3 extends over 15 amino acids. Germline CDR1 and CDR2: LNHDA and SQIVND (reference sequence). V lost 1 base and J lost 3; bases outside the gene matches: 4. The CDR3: CASSIGLAETDTQYF. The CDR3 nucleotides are TGTGCCAGTAGTATAGGGCTAGCGGAGACAGATACGCAGTATTTT.

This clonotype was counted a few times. Here the CDR3 DNA reads TGCGCCAGCAGCCTCCGGGAAGGTTCCTACAATGAGCAGTTCTTC. This encodes CASSLREGSYNEQFF. This chain uses TRBV4-1 with TRBJ2-1; D perhaps matches TRBD2 (5 bases). The length of the CDR3 is 15 residues. Germline CDR1 MGHRA, CDR2 YSYEKL. The V end lost 4 bases, the J end lost 1 base, and 11 bases lay between the germline ends.

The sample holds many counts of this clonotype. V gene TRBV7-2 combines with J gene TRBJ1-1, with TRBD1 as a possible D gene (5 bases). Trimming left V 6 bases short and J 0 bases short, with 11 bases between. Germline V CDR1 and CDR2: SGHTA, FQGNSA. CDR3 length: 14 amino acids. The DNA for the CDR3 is TGTGCCAGCAGGGTCACGGGGCTGAACACTGAAGCTTTCTTT. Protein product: CASRVTGLNTEAFF.

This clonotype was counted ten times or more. This CDR3 reads CASRNSHRSYNEQFF. The CDR3 bases are TGTGCCAGCAGAAACAGTCATAGGTCCTACAATGAGCAGTTCTTC. This rearrangement joins TRBV7-2 to TRBJ2-1; D unresolved. Trimming stripped 6 bases from V and 1 base from J, with 13 bases between. The CDR3 runs to 15 residues. The V gene's germline CDR1 is SGHTA and CDR2 FQGNSA. The full variable domain, its missing parts supplied by reference TRBV7-2 and TRBJ2-1, is GAGVSQSPSNKVTEKGKDVELRCDPISGHTALYWYRQSLGQGLEFLIYFQGNSAPDKSGLPSDRFSAERTGGSVSTLTIQRTQQEDSAVYLCASRNSHRSYNEQFFGPGTRLTVL.

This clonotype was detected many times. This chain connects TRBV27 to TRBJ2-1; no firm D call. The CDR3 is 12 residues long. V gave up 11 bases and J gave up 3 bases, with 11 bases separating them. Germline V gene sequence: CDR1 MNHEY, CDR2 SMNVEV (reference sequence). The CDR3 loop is CAFPKIYNEQFF. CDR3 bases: TGTGCCTTTCCAAAGATCTACAATGAGCAGTTCTTC.

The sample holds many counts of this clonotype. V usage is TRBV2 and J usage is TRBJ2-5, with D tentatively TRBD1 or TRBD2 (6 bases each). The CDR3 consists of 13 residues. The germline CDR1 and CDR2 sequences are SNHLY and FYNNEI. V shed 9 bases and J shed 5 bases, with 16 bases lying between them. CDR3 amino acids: CASDGQGRETQYF. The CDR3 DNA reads TGTGCCAGTGACGGCCAGGGGAGGGAGACCCAGTACTTC. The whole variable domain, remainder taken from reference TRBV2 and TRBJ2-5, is EPEVTQTPSHQVTQMGQEVILRCVPISNHLYFYWYRQILGQKVEFLVSFYNNEISEKSEIFDDQFSVERPDGSNFTLKIRSTKLEDSAMYFCASDGQGRETQYFGPGTRLLVL.